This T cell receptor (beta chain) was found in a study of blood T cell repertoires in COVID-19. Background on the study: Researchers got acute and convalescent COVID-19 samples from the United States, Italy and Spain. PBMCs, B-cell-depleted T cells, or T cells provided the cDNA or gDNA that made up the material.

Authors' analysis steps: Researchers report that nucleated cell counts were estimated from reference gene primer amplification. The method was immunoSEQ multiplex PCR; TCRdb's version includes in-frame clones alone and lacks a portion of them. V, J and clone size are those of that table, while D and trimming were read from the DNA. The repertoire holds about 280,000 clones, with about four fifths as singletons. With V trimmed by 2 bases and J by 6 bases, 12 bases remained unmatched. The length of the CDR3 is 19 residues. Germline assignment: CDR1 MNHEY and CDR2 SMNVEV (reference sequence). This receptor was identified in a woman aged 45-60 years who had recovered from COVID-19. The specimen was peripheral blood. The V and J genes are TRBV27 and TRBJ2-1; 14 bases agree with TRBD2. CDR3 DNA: TGTGCCAGCAGTTTAAGACGACAGGGGACTAGCGGGAGTATCAATGAGCAGTTCTTC. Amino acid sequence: CASSLRRQGTSGSINEQFF.